The 22 T cell receptor beta chains below all came from one sample that was sequenced in a study of blood T cell repertoires in COVID-19. TCRdb's table, derived via immunoSEQ multiplex PCR, lists solely in-frame clones and lacks some. Here the sample spans over 100,000 clones, around 87% being singletons. Source material: peripheral blood. The receptors stem from a man aged 45-60 years with acute or convalescent COVID-19.

The chain uses TRBV4-2 and TRBJ2-1; 10 bases align to TRBD2. Germline V gene data show CDR1 as LGHNA and CDR2 as YNFKEQ. The CDR3 runs to 17 residues. The ends lost 0 bases at V and 8 bases at J; junction bases unmatched: 10. The CDR3 DNA follows: TGTGCCAGCAGCCAAGAGTGGTCAGCGGGAGGGGTGGATGAGCAGTTCTTC. Residues: CASSQEWSAGGVDEQFF.

This clone turned up a few times. This chain uses TRBV7-9 with TRBJ2-2, with D perhaps matching TRBD2 (5 bases). Trimming pared 8 bases from V and 3 bases from J, leaving 10 bases between. This CDR3 spans 13 amino acids. The V gene's germline CDR1 is SEHNR and CDR2 FQNEAQ (reference sequence). This CDR3 reads CASVSGYTGELFF. The CDR3 nucleotides are TGTGCCAGCGTCTCGGGGTACACCGGGGAGCTGTTTTTT.

The V gene is TRBV13, the J gene TRBJ2-7; no clear D gene. The CDR3 loop spans 11 amino acids. V lost 4 bases, J lost 3 bases, and 4 bases lay in between. Germline-derived CDR1 and CDR2 are PRHDT and FYEKMQ (reference sequence). The CDR3 nucleotides read TGTGCCAGCAGCTCCTTCTACGAGCAGTACTTC. As protein: CASSSFYEQYF.

This clone was picked up a small number of times. V usage is TRBV25-1 and J usage is TRBJ2-3, with D possibly TRBD2 on 6 matching bases. This CDR3 contains 14 residues. Germline lookup yields CDR1 MGHDK and CDR2 SYGVNS. V was pared by 10 bases and J by 1 base, with 15 bases between. The CDR3 protein is CATRLWGGTDTQYF. The CDR3 coding sequence is TGTGCCACCCGACTGTGGGGGGGCACAGATACGCAGTATTTT.

The chain is built from TRBV28 and TRBJ1-2; the D gene is possibly TRBD1 (5 bases). With 5 bases removed from V and 3 bases from J, the gap between germline ends came to 13 bases. Germline lookup yields CDR1 MDHEN and CDR2 SYDVKM. The CDR3 runs 14 residues. CDR3 DNA sequence: TGTGCCAGCAGTGGAAGCAGGGAGGACTATGGCTACACCTTC. As protein: CASSGSREDYGYTF.

This chain uses TRBV5-6 with TRBJ2-7, with 13 bases matching TRBD2. Germline loops: CDR1 SGHDT, CDR2 YYEEEE. The CDR3 contains 15 residues. V dropped 4 bases and J dropped 3; count of bases not matched to a gene: 4. CDR3 DNA: TGTGCCAGCAGCGGTGGGACTAGCGGGGTCTACGAGCAGTACTTC. Translating it yields CASSGGTSGVYEQYF.

The chain employs TRBV6-1 and TRBJ2-1; 7 bases map to TRBD2. The junction had 9 bases not matched to a gene; V was cut back by 0 bases and J by 4 bases. This CDR3 spans 17 amino acids. CDR1 is MNHNS, CDR2 SASEGT, per germline. The CDR3 spells CASSEADRLAVYNEQFF. In nucleotides, the CDR3 is TGTGCCAGCAGTGAAGCCGATCGGCTAGCGGTGTACAATGAGCAGTTCTTC.

The chain joins TRBV19 to TRBJ2-3; D might be TRBD2 (6 bases). Germline V lookup: CDR1 LNHDA, CDR2 SQIVND (reference sequence). The CDR3 covers 14 residues. The V gene lost 7 bases and the J gene lost 6 bases, with 17 bases spanning the gap. CDR3: CASMRDGSQDTQYF. The CDR3 coding sequence is TGTGCCAGTATGCGGGACGGTTCACAGGATACGCAGTATTTT.

The rearrangement uses TRBV18 and TRBJ2-7; 7 positions match TRBD1. This CDR3 is 15 amino acids long. The V gene's germline CDR1 is KGHSH and CDR2 LQKENI. After removal of 5 bases from V and 3 bases from J, the junction contained 10 bases not matched to a gene. This chain's CDR3 is CASSSTPGQSYEQYF. DNA of the CDR3: TGTGCCAGCTCATCAACCCCGGGACAGAGCTACGAGCAGTACTTC. The variable domain in full, with the rest retrieved from reference TRBV18 and TRBJ2-7, is NAGVMQNPRHLVRRRGQEARLRCSPMKGHSHVYWYRQLPEEGLKFMVYLQKENIIDESGMPKERFSAEFPKEGPSILRIQQVVRGDSAAYFCASSSTPGQSYEQYFGPGTRLTVT.

The chain employs TRBV6-6 and TRBJ2-7, with D maybe TRBD1 (6 bases). Trimming shortened V by 6 bases and J by 2 bases, and 11 bases separated the two germline ends. From germline, CDR1 is MNHNY and CDR2 SVGAGI (reference sequence). The CDR3 has 13 residues. Here the CDR3 reads CASRSGTTYEQYF. The CDR3 DNA follows: TGTGCCAGCAGGTCCGGGACAACCTACGAGCAGTACTTC.

The CDR3, as DNA: TGTGCCAGCACCCCACCGGCGGGTACTGAAGCTTTCTTT. This encodes CASTPPAGTEAFF. The rearrangement joins TRBV28 to TRBJ1-1; D unclear. The V end lost 7 bases, the J end lost 5 bases, and 14 bases lay between the germline ends. Germline V CDR1 and CDR2: MDHEN, SYDVKM. The CDR3 spans 13 residues.

The J gene is TRBJ2-3, the V gene TRBV12-5; no clear D. The CDR3 is 12 residues long. V lost 6 bases, J lost 0 bases, and 4 bases lay in between. Germline V lookup: CDR1 LGHNT, CDR2 FRNRAP. The CDR3 sequence is CASGESTDTQYF. Written as DNA, the CDR3 is TGTGCTAGTGGGGAGAGCACAGATACGCAGTATTTT.

V and J are TRBV3-1 (or the pseudogene TRBV3-2) and TRBJ2-4; TRBD1 agrees at 7 bases. The CDR3 totals 15 residues. The germline gives CDR1 LGHDT, CDR2 YNNKEL (reference sequence). Trimming removed 2 bases from V and 4 bases from J; junction bases left unmatched: 5. The DNA for the CDR3 is TGTGCCAGCAGCCAACCCGGGACAGTAAAAAACATTCAGTACTTC. Amino acids: CASSQPGTVKNIQYF.

The chain is built from TRBV28 and TRBJ2-7; TRBD1 agrees at 9 bases. The germline V gene has CDR1 MDHEN and CDR2 SYDVKM. Trimming took 3 bases from V and 5 from J; bases not matched to a gene: 5. The CDR3 has 14 amino acids. CDR3 region: CASSFRDRVHEQYF. The CDR3 coding sequence is TGTGCCAGCAGTTTCCGGGACAGGGTCCACGAGCAGTACTTC. Using reference TRBV28 and TRBJ2-7 for the parts outside the CDR3, the full variable domain is DVKVTQSSRYLVKRTGEKVFLECVQDMDHENMFWYRQDPGLGLRLIYFSYDVKMKEKGDIPEGYSVSREKKERFSLILESASTNQTSMYLCASSFRDRVHEQYFGPGTRLTVT.

This clone was counted a single time. This chain uses TRBV10-3 with TRBJ2-3; possibly TRBD2 for D (6 bases). Per the germline V gene, CDR1 is ENHRY and CDR2 is SYGVKD. The CDR3 loop spans 13 amino acids. V was cut by 10 bases and J by 7 bases, with 18 bases left in between. The CDR3 bases are TGTGCCACTAATAGCGGCTTGGACTATACGCAGTATTTT. Translation: CATNSGLDYTQYF.

V gene TRBV27 combines with J gene TRBJ2-7; D may be TRBD2 (5 bases). Looked up from germline, CDR1 is MNHEY and CDR2 is SMNVEV (reference sequence). V lost 0 bases, J lost 4 bases, and 13 bases lay in between. This CDR3 has 15 residues. The DNA for the CDR3 is TGTGCCAGCAGTTTATCGAGGGCCGATGAATACGAGCAGTACTTC. Translating it yields CASSLSRADEYEQYF.

The chain carries TRBV2 and TRBJ2-7; TRBD1 might be the D (6 bases). The CDR3 has 15 residues. V was pared by 6 bases and J by 0 bases, with 15 bases between. CDR1 is SNHLY, CDR2 FYNNEI, per germline. CDR3 bases: TGTGCCAGCAGGCAACAGGGACATAGCTCCTACGAGCAGTACTTC. This codes for CASRQQGHSSYEQYF.

The rearrangement joins TRBV6-5 to TRBJ1-1; D is undetermined. CDR1 and CDR2 from the germline V gene are MNHEY and SVGAGI. This CDR3 is 11 amino acids long. V was cut by 5 bases and J by 4 bases, with 5 bases left in between. As DNA, the CDR3 is TGTGCCAGCAGTCGGGGCACTGAAGCTTTCTTT. It yields the protein CASSRGTEAFF.

V and J are TRBV18 and TRBJ2-1, with TRBD1 identical over 7 bases. Germline V gene data show CDR1 as KGHSH and CDR2 as LQKENI. CDR3 length: 14 residues. The ends lost 6 bases at V and 6 bases at J; junction bases unmatched: 8. CDR3 DNA: TGTGCCAGCTCGCAAAGACAGGGCGGCAATGAGCAGTTCTTC. This encodes CASSQRQGGNEQFF.

The chain joins TRBV12-3 or TRBV12-4 to TRBJ2-7; the D is unclear. V lost 4 bases and J lost 2, with 3 bases in between. This CDR3 spans 11 amino acids. Here the CDR3 DNA reads TGTGCCAGCAGTTCCACCTACGAGCAGTACTTC. As protein: CASSSTYEQYF.

V is TRBV5-1 and J is TRBJ1-5; TRBD1 matches 7 bases. Germline CDR1 and CDR2: SGHRS and YFSETQ. The CDR3 has 14 amino acids. Losses at the gene ends were 2 bases for V and 6 bases for J; bases not matched to a gene: 5. Here the CDR3 reads CASSLTGAGQPQHF. Here the CDR3 DNA reads TGCGCCAGCAGCTTAACAGGGGCGGGTCAGCCCCAGCATTTT.

This chain connects TRBV9 to TRBJ2-7; 10 bases fit TRBD1. The germline V gene encodes CDR1 SGDLS and CDR2 YYNGEE. The junction had 10 bases not matched to a gene; V was cut back by 0 bases and J by 4 bases. The CDR3 has 17 residues. CDR3 coding DNA: TGTGCCAGCAGCGTAGGAGAGGGGCGGACAGGGGGTTACGAGCAGTACTTC. This translates into CASSVGEGRTGGYEQYF.